One sample yielded the 11 T cell receptor beta chains listed below, sequenced in a study of graft-versus-host responses after intestinal transplantation. Method: immunoSEQ multiplex PCR; TCRdb's copy keeps in-frame clones and lacks some. The sample carries nearly 90,000 clones, under 85% recorded once. Antigen specificity for these receptors is unknown. The sequencing here drew on unstimulated CD8+ T cells sorted from spleen or lymph node cells, taken before intestinal transplant. The receptors here all came from a human donor who received an intestinal transplant.

The rearrangement joins TRBV6-6 to TRBJ2-1, with D hard to call. Trimming took 5 bases from V and 7 from J, leaving 9 bases between them. The CDR3 length is 12 residues. CDR1 and CDR2 (germline): MNHNY, SVGAGI (reference sequence). The CDR3 loop is CASSPDSNEQFF. The CDR3 coding sequence is TGTGCCAGCAGTCCAGACTCGAATGAGCAGTTCTTC.

V is TRBV6-6 and J is TRBJ2-1; 8 nucleotides line up with TRBD2. The CDR3 loop spans 15 amino acids. After removal of 0 bases from V and 6 bases from J, the junction contained 4 bases not matched to a gene. Germline V lookup: CDR1 MNHNY, CDR2 SVGAGI (reference sequence). The CDR3 DNA reads as TGTGCCAGCAGTTACTCCCTAGCGGGCCCCAATGAGCAGTTCTTC. Amino acid sequence: CASSYSLAGPNEQFF.

J is TRBJ2-7 and V is TRBV6-5; no clear D. Germline assignment: CDR1 MNHEY and CDR2 SVGAGI. Trimming stripped 5 bases from V and 0 bases from J, with 8 bases between. The CDR3 is 13 amino acids. CDR3 residues: CASSIGFSYEQYF. The CDR3 DNA reads TGTGCCAGCAGTATCGGCTTCTCCTACGAGCAGTACTTC.

Remarks on this clone: Other DNA sequences from this sample encode an identical CDR3 as well. This chain joins TRBV2 and TRBJ2-5, with TRBD2 identical over 16 bases. This CDR3 comprises 19 residues. The V gene end was trimmed by 3 bases and the J gene end by 4 bases; junction bases not matched to a gene: 11. The germline CDR1 and CDR2 sequences are SNHLY and FYNNEI. CDR3 DNA sequence: TGTGCCAGCAGTGAGGCACCGGGACTAGCGGGGGGGCGGAGAGAGACCCAGTACTTC. Translation: CASSEAPGLAGGRRETQYF.

J is TRBJ2-3 and V is TRBV27; D not resolved. The CDR3 loop spans 13 amino acids. Trimming removed 1 base from V and 6 bases from J, with 8 bases in between. The V gene's germline CDR1 is MNHEY and CDR2 SMNVEV (reference sequence). The CDR3 DNA follows: TGTGCCAGCAGTTTATTTGTGGGGGATACGCAGTATTTT. This encodes CASSLFVGDTQYF.

The chain recombines TRBV7-6 with TRBJ2-1; weak D call: TRBD2 (6 bases). CDR1 is SGHVS and CDR2 is FNYEAQ in the germline V gene. With 3 bases removed from V and 6 bases from J, the gap between germline ends came to 12 bases. The CDR3 is made up of 14 amino acids. CDR3 amino acids: CASSFSGDGNEQFF. CDR3 nucleotides: TGTGCCAGCAGCTTCTCGGGAGATGGCAATGAGCAGTTCTTC.

The genes are TRBV11-2 and TRBJ1-2; D remains ambiguous. The CDR3 spans 14 residues. CDR1 is SGHAT and CDR2 is FQNNGV in the germline V gene. V lost 1 base and J lost 8, with 14 bases in between. The CDR3: CASSLGTLLGGYTF. CDR3 in DNA: TGTGCCAGCAGCTTAGGGACGCTGTTAGGAGGCTACACCTTC. Combining the CDR3 with reference TRBV11-2 and TRBJ1-2 gives the whole variable domain EAGVAQSPRYKIIEKRQSVAFWCNPISGHATLYWYQQILGQGPKLLIQFQNNGVVDDSQLPKDRFSAERLKGVDSTLKIQPAKLEDSAVYLCASSLGTLLGGYTFGSGTRLTVV.

The chain carries TRBV11-2 and TRBJ2-1, with TRBD2 matching 13 bases. CDR1 SGHAT and CDR2 FQNNGV come from the germline V gene. V shed 1 base and J 10 bases; nucleotides not matched to a gene: 13. This CDR3 is built from 18 residues. The CDR3 protein is CASSLGHGTSGIQYEQFF. The CDR3 DNA reads TGTGCCAGCAGCTTAGGTCATGGGACTAGCGGGATCCAGTACGAGCAGTTCTTC.

V is TRBV4-1 and J is TRBJ2-6; 9 bases fit TRBD1. The CDR3 is 16 residues long. Germline V gene data show CDR1 as MGHRA and CDR2 as YSYEKL. Trimming cost V 1 base and J 4 bases; bases outside gene matches: 2. Here the CDR3 DNA reads TGCGCCAGCAGCCAAGGGACAGGGGCCGGGGCCAACGTCCTGACTTTC. Protein: CASSQGTGAGANVLTF.

The chain has TRBV18 and TRBJ2-5; 9 bases are a match to TRBD1. This CDR3 has 17 amino acids. V gave up 2 bases and J gave up 7 bases; unmatched junction bases: 14. Germline V CDR1 and CDR2: KGHSH, LQKENI. Here the CDR3 DNA reads TGTGCCAGCTCACCATCCCTACGAACAGGGGGCGTAGGGACCCAGTACTTC. Its protein is CASSPSLRTGGVGTQYF.

The chain uses TRBV18 and TRBJ2-1; 7 bases match TRBD2. The CDR3 consists of 15 residues. Germline lookup yields CDR1 KGHSH and CDR2 LQKENI. Unmatched junction bases numbered 6, after V lost 2 bases and J lost 5 bases. The CDR3 bases are TGTGCCAGCTCACCAACGAGGGGACTACACAATGAGCAGTTCTTC. Protein product: CASSPTRGLHNEQFF.